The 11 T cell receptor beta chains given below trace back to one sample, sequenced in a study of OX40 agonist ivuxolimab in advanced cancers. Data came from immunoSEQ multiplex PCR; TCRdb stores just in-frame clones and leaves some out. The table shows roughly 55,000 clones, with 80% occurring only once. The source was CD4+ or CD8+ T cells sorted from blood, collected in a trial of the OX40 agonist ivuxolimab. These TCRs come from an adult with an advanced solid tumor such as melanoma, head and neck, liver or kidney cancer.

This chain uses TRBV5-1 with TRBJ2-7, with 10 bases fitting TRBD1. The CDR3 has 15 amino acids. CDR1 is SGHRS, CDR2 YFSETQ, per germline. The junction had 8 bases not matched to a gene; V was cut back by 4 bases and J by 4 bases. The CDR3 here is CASSQWDRGLYEQYF. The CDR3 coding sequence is TGCGCCAGCAGCCAGTGGGACAGGGGATTATACGAGCAGTACTTC.

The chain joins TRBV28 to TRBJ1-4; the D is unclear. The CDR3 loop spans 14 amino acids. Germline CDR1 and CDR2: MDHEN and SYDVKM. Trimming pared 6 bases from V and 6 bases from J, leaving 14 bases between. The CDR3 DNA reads TGTGCCAGCAGGTCCGGGCAGTCCGATGAAAAACTGTTTTTT. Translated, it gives CASRSGQSDEKLFF.

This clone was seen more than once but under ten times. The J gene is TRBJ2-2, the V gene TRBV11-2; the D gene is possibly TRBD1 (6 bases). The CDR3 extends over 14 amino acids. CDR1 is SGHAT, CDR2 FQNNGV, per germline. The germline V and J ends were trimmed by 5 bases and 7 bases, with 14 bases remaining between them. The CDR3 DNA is TGTGCCAGCAGCCTTAAACAGGGTCTCGGGGAGCTGTTTTTT. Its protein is CASSLKQGLGELFF.

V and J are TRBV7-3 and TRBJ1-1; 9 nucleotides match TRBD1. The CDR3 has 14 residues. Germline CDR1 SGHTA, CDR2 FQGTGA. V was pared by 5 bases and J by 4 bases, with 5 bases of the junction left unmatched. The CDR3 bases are TGTGCCAGCAGCCGATCGGGACAGGGCACTGAAGCTTTCTTT. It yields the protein CASSRSGQGTEAFF.

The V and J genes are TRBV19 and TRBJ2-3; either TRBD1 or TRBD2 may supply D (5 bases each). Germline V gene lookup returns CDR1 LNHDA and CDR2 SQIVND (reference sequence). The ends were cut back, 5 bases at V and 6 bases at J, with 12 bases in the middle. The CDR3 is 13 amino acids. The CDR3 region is CASSARGEDTQYF. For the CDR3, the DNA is TGTGCCAGTAGTGCCCGGGGCGAGGATACGCAGTATTTT.

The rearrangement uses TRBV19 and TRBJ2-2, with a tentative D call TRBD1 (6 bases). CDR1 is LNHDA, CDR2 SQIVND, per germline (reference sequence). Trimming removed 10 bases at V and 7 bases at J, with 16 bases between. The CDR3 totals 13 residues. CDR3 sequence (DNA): TGTGCCACCGGAGGAACAGGGTTCGGGGAGCTGTTTTTT. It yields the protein CATGGTGFGELFF.

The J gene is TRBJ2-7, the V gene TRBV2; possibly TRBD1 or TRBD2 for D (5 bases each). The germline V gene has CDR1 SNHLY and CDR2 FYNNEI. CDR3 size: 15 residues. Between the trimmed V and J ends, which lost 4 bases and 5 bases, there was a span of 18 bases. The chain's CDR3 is CASSAWGGRGDEQYF. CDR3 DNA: TGTGCCAGCAGTGCCTGGGGCGGGCGTGGAGACGAGCAGTACTTC.

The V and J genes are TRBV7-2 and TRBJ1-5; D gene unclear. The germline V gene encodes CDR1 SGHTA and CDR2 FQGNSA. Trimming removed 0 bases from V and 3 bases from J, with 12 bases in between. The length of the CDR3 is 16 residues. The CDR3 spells CASSLAPAGVNQPQHF. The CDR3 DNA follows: TGTGCCAGCAGCTTAGCCCCGGCGGGAGTCAATCAGCCCCAGCATTTT. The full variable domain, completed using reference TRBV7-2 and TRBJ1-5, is GAGVSQSPSNKVTEKGKDVELRCDPISGHTALYWYRQSLGQGLEFLIYFQGNSAPDKSGLPSDRFSAERTGGSVSTLTIQRTQQEDSAVYLCASSLAPAGVNQPQHFGDGTRLSIL.

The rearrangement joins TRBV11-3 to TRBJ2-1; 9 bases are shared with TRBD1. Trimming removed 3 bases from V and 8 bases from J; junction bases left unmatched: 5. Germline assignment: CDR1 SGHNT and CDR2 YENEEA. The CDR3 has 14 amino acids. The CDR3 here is CASSLTGTGHEQFF. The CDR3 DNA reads TGTGCCAGCAGCTTGACCGGGACAGGGCATGAGCAGTTCTTC.

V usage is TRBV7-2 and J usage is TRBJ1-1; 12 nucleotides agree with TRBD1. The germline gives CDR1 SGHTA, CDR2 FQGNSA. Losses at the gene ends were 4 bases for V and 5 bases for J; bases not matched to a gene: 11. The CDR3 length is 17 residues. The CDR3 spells CASSSIPGQGAGTEAFF. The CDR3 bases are TGTGCCAGCAGCTCGATCCCGGGACAGGGGGCGGGGACTGAAGCTTTCTTT.

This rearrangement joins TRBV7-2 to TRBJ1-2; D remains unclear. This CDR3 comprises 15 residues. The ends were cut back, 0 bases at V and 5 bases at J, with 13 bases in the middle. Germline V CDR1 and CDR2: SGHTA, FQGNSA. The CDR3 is CASSLAGTAPYGYTF. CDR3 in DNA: TGTGCCAGCAGCTTAGCGGGTACAGCTCCTTATGGCTACACCTTC. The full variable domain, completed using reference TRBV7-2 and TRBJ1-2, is GAGVSQSPSNKVTEKGKDVELRCDPISGHTALYWYRQSLGQGLEFLIYFQGNSAPDKSGLPSDRFSAERTGGSVSTLTIQRTQQEDSAVYLCASSLAGTAPYGYTFGSGTRLTVV.